This entry lists 20 T cell receptor beta chains sequenced from one sample in a study of blood T cells in healthy people across ages. Primed by a sample-barcoded 5' primer and a J-beta primer mix, a second PCR proceeded for about 7 to 11 cycles. From the 5' RACE reads, TCRdb called clonotypes with MiXCR, one entry per CDR3 protein. The table includes some 670,000 distinct CDR3 sequences, 52% detected once. The sample was blood. The receptors shown here come from a woman of 80 years or more in good health.

The chain has TRBV7-2 and TRBJ1-6; D is unclear. The V end was cut by 8 bases, the J end by 13 bases, with 18 bases between. The germline CDR1 and CDR2 sequences are SGHTA and FQGNSA. This CDR3 has 13 residues. The CDR3 region is CASPPKYERPLHF. The CDR3 DNA is TGTGCCAGCCCCCCAAAATACGAGAGGCCCCTCCACTTT.

Only a few counts were recorded for this clonotype. The V and J genes are TRBV2 and TRBJ2-2, with 7 bases lining up with TRBD2. Germline assignment: CDR1 SNHLY and CDR2 FYNNEI. The CDR3 consists of 17 residues. After removal of 9 bases from V and 0 bases from J, the junction contained 13 bases not matched to a gene. DNA for the CDR3: TGTGCCAGGGGGACTAAAGGTGCTCCCGCGAACACCGGGGAGCTGTTTTTT. Amino acid sequence: CARGTKGAPANTGELFF.

This clonotype was found many times. CDR3 DNA sequence: TGCGCCAGCAGCTTGGGACAGGGGCCGAGCTACACCTTC. Encoded protein: CASSLGQGPSYTF. The chain joins TRBV5-1 to TRBJ1-2, with 8 nucleotides matching TRBD1. The trim removed 0 bases at V and 9 bases at J, leaving 4 bases unmatched. Germline V gene lookup returns CDR1 SGHRS and CDR2 YFSETQ. This CDR3 region has 13 residues.

With regard to this clonotype: A much larger clone lies a single base off, so this may be a read error. The chain couples TRBV29-1 to TRBJ1-6; TRBD1 might be the D (6 bases). Germline V gives CDR1 SQVTM, CDR2 ANQGSEA. The CDR3 totals 13 residues. Trimming cost V 4 bases and J 11 bases, with 15 bases left between them. CDR3 amino acids: CSVGGAAGPPLHF. CDR3 sequence (DNA): TGCAGCGTTGGGGGGGCAGCTGGACCACCCCTCCACTTT.

V is TRBV27 and J is TRBJ1-2; D is possibly TRBD1 (5 bases). Per the germline V gene, CDR1 is MNHEY and CDR2 is SMNVEV (reference sequence). Deletions cut 3 bases from V and 4 bases from J, with 12 bases between. The CDR3 runs 14 residues. CDR3 amino acids: CASSFLGGSYGYTF. CDR3 in DNA: TGTGCCAGCAGTTTTCTGGGGGGTAGCTATGGCTACACCTTC.

This clonotype occurred a few times. A read error may be the cause here, since a much bigger clone is one base away. The chain links TRBV13 to TRBJ1-1, with D tentatively TRBD1 (5 bases). Trimming took off 7 bases at V and 4 bases at J, with 13 bases between the two ends. Germline V gives CDR1 PRHDT, CDR2 FYEKMQ (reference sequence). This CDR3 contains 13 residues. In DNA form, the CDR3 reads TGTGCCAGCACCGGGACTGGGGCCACTGAAGCTTTCTTT. Translating gives CASTGTGATEAFF.

This clonotype was picked up many times. The V call is TRBV7-2, the J call TRBJ2-3; D possibly corresponds to TRBD2 (6 bases). The germline V gene has CDR1 SGHTA and CDR2 FQGNSA. The CDR3 runs to 14 residues. Trimming removed 1 base at V and 4 bases at J, with 9 bases between. This CDR3 is CASSLDGGADTQYF. CDR3 sequence (DNA): TGTGCCAGCAGCTTAGACGGGGGAGCAGATACGCAGTATTTT.

This clonotype was detected many times. This chain joins TRBV20-1 and TRBJ2-5; no clear D gene. There are 11 residues in the CDR3. Germline V CDR1 and CDR2: DFQATT, SNEGSKA (reference sequence). Trimming removed 0 bases from V and 5 bases from J, with 4 bases in between. The CDR3 sequence is CSARDLETQYF. The CDR3 region has the DNA TGCAGTGCTAGAGATCTCGAGACCCAGTACTTC.

In this sample, this clonotype turned up many times. The chain couples TRBV11-2 to TRBJ2-7, with D hard to call. Trimming left V 5 bases short and J 2 bases short, with 13 bases between. Per germline, CDR1 SGHAT and CDR2 FQNNGV. This CDR3 has 14 amino acids. The DNA for the CDR3 is TGTGCCAGCAGCATGACGACCAGGCCCTACGAGCAGTACTTC. Translation gives CASSMTTRPYEQYF.

The V and J genes are TRBV4-1 and TRBJ2-7; the match to TRBD2 covers 9 bases. This CDR3 comprises 15 residues. In germline, CDR1 is MGHRA, CDR2 YSYEKL. V gave up 2 bases and J gave up 5 bases; unmatched junction bases: 7. The CDR3 is CASSQSAREGDEQYF. In DNA, the CDR3 is TGCGCCAGCAGCCAAAGCGCGCGGGAGGGAGACGAGCAGTACTTC.

CDR3: CASSQSLAGNYEQYF. CDR3 sequence (DNA): TGTGCCAGCAGCCAATCCCTAGCGGGGAACTACGAGCAGTACTTC. This rearrangement joins TRBV16 to TRBJ2-5; 9 bases are a match to TRBD2. The J call may be faulty, since TRBJ2-7 better matches the DNA end. CDR1 is KGHSY, CDR2 FQNENV, per germline. This CDR3 is built from 15 residues.

CDR3 sequence reads: CASSIGLARVNEQFF. In DNA form, the CDR3 reads TGTGCCAGTAGTATTGGACTAGCGAGGGTCAATGAGCAGTTCTTC. V usage is TRBV19 and J usage is TRBJ2-1; 9 bases line up with TRBD2. The CDR3 is made up of 15 amino acids. Trimming cost V 3 bases and J 6 bases; bases outside gene matches: 6. The V gene's germline CDR1 is LNHDA and CDR2 SQIVND (reference sequence).

This clonotype was counted at least ten times. The chain combines TRBV5-1 with TRBJ2-1; D ambiguous. V was pared by 0 bases and J by 5 bases, with 6 bases between. The CDR3 covers 13 residues. The germline V gene has CDR1 SGHRS and CDR2 YFSETQ. The CDR3 spells CASSLGADNEQFF. The DNA of the CDR3 is TGCGCCAGCAGCTTGGGAGCTGACAATGAGCAGTTCTTC.

The table lists this clonotype with a count of one. A read error may produce the germline difference seen at one junction end. The chain couples TRBV5-1 to TRBJ2-3; no clear D. The CDR3 runs 13 residues. Per the germline V gene, CDR1 is SGHRS and CDR2 is YFSETQ. The CDR3 spells CASSKLSDDTQYF. The DNA of the CDR3 is TGTGCCAGCAGCAAACTTTCGGACGATACGCAGTATTTT.

The chain is built from TRBV6-5 and TRBJ2-7; unclear D gene. Trimming cost V 7 bases and J 7 bases, with 11 bases left between them. This CDR3 is 11 amino acids long. The germline gives CDR1 MNHEY, CDR2 SVGAGI. CDR3 nucleotides: TGTGCCAGCACCCTCGGCAGTGAGCAGTACTTC. Its translation: CASTLGSEQYF.

This chain's CDR3 is CASSQGQGPGEAFF. The DNA for the CDR3 is TGCGCCAGCAGCCAAGGACAGGGCCCGGGTGAAGCTTTCTTT. V gene TRBV4-1 combines with J gene TRBJ1-1, with 7 bases aligning to TRBD1. Unmatched junction bases numbered 6, after V lost 1 base and J lost 7 bases. Germline CDR1 and CDR2: MGHRA and YSYEKL. The CDR3 runs 14 residues.

The table lists this clonotype with many counts. The chain recombines TRBV6-4 with TRBJ2-3; D is uncertain. V lost 3 bases, J lost 3 bases, and 10 bases lay in between. This CDR3 has 14 amino acids. The germline V gene encodes CDR1 MRHNA and CDR2 SNTAGT. In nucleotides, the CDR3 is TGTGCCAGCAGTGATCCACTTGCGACAGATACGCAGTATTTT. Its protein is CASSDPLATDTQYF.

This clonotype was seen only a few times. The chain uses TRBV10-3 and TRBJ1-4; 9 nucleotides align to TRBD1. Trimming at V came to 9 bases and at J to 8 bases, leaving 7 bases not matched to a gene. CDR1 and CDR2 from the germline V gene are ENHRY and SYGVKD. This CDR3 region has 13 residues. In DNA form, the CDR3 reads TGTGCCATTTCGACAGGGGGTAACGAAAAACTGTTTTTT. Translating gives CAISTGGNEKLFF.

Many counts were recorded for this clonotype. Here the CDR3 reads CASSLPAGLYNEQFF. In DNA form, the CDR3 reads TGCGCCAGCAGCTTGCCAGCGGGTCTGTACAATGAGCAGTTCTTC. V and J are TRBV5-1 and TRBJ2-1; the D gene is possibly TRBD2 (6 bases). This CDR3 has 15 amino acids. Trimming stripped 1 base from V and 4 bases from J, with 12 bases between. Germline V gene data show CDR1 as SGHRS and CDR2 as YFSETQ.

The chain links TRBV27 to TRBJ2-1; D uncertain. This CDR3 contains 13 residues. Germline-derived CDR1 and CDR2 are MNHEY and SMNVEV (reference sequence). V shed 8 bases and J shed 0 bases, with 8 bases lying between them. CDR3 sequence reads: CASCPSSYNEQFF. CDR3 bases: TGTGCCAGCTGCCCTTCCTCCTACAATGAGCAGTTCTTC.